This TCR beta chain was captured by sequencing in a study of human T cells and chemical hapten exposure. Background on the study: The scalp of each patient received a weekly diphenylcyclopropenone dose for the full roughly 23-week study.

TCRdb called the RACE reads again in MiXCR, with one record for every CDR3 protein. The sample comprises about 120,000 distinct CDR3 sequences, approximately 13% of which are singletons, and around 3% rests with the top ten. This clonotype occurred a few times. The CDR3 is 14 amino acids. The V and J ends lost 3 bases and 3 bases respectively, with 12 bases between them. CDR1 and CDR2 from the germline V gene are SQVTM and ANQGSEA. As for time point: pre-sensitization, week 0. The treatment denotes: therapeutic diphenylcyclopropenone sensitization with weekly scalp DPC. The V gene is TRBV29-1, the J gene TRBJ2-1, with a weak D call TRBD2 (5 bases). This material consisted of whole blood, taken in connection with sensitization to the hapten diphenylcyclopropenone (DPC). This clonotype was sampled from a woman aged 18-29 years with alopecia areata. Some clones in this sample may be carry-over from other donors' samples. The CDR3 bases are TGCAGCGTTGATGAGCCAGGACTCTACAATGAGCAGTTCTTC. Translating gives CSVDEPGLYNEQFF.